One and the same sample provided the 17 T cell receptor beta chains below, sequenced in a study of CD8 T cells in Susac syndrome. RNA was extracted with the RNeasy kit, and a quantity of about 0.45 to 1 ug was reverse transcribed using random hexamers. TCRdb passed the immunoSEQ multiplex PCR reads through MiXCR, listing each CDR3 protein once. The data contain 130,000 or so distinct CDR3 sequences, around 95% of them seen just once; the ten biggest clones take up around 0.1%. Sequencing was carried out using CD4+ T cells from PBMCs. The receptor set was obtained from a human donor in good health.

The chain couples TRBV12-3 or TRBV12-4 to TRBJ2-7; D is perhaps TRBD1 or TRBD2 (5 bases each). V was shortened by 3 bases and J by 7 bases, with 13 bases between the two germline ends. This CDR3 spans 13 amino acids. In DNA form, the CDR3 reads TGTGCCAGCAGTTTGAGGGGTCCGGGGGAGCAGTACTTC. Translation: CASSLRGPGEQYF.

CDR3 sequence reads: CASRVSGSSYNEQFF. As DNA, the CDR3 is TGTGCCAGTAGGGTTAGCGGGAGCTCCTACAATGAGCAGTTCTTC. The chain is built from TRBV19 and TRBJ2-1; TRBD2 agrees at 9 bases. Trimming cost V 6 bases and J 0 bases; bases outside gene matches: 3. Germline V lookup: CDR1 LNHDA, CDR2 SQIVND (reference sequence). This CDR3 is built from 15 residues.

The rearrangement joins TRBV6-5 to TRBJ2-1, with TRBD2 as a possible D gene (5 bases). This CDR3 has 17 residues. The V and J ends lost 0 bases and 10 bases respectively, with 22 bases between them. The germline V gene encodes CDR1 MNHEY and CDR2 SVGAGI. In DNA, the CDR3 is TGTGCCAGCAGTTACTCGAATTTGACCCAAGCCAGGAGGGAGCAGTTCTTC. As protein: CASSYSNLTQARREQFF.

This clonotype was found once. This chain connects TRBV5-6 to TRBJ2-7, with 7 bases fitting TRBD2. Germline CDR1 is SGHDT and CDR2 is YYEEEE. V gave up 5 bases and J gave up 6 bases; unmatched junction bases: 8. The length of the CDR3 is 13 residues. The DNA of the CDR3 is TGTGCCAGCAGACAGTGGACTAGGAGCGAGCAGTACTTC. Translation: CASRQWTRSEQYF. The full variable domain, completed using reference TRBV5-6 and TRBJ2-7, is DAGVTQSPTHLIKTRGQQVTLRCSPKSGHDTVSWYQQALGQGPQFIFQYYEEEERQRGNFPDRFSGHQFPNYSSELNVNALLLGDSALYLCASRQWTRSEQYFGPGTRLTVT.

The genes are TRBV6-1 and TRBJ1-5; no firm D call. The V gene's germline CDR1 is MNHNS and CDR2 SASEGT. The germline V and J ends were trimmed by 1 base and 0 bases, with 10 bases remaining between them. The CDR3 consists of 16 residues. The CDR3, as DNA: TGTGCCAGCAGTGAAGTAGGCGGATTTAGCAATCAGCCCCAGCATTTT. Its protein is CASSEVGGFSNQPQHF.

DNA of the CDR3: TGCAGTGCTAGCGACGGGCTAGCTTGGGATACGCAGTATTTT. It translates to CSASDGLAWDTQYF. The rearrangement uses TRBV20-1 and TRBJ2-3, with a possible D match to TRBD2 (5 bases). The germline V gene encodes CDR1 DFQATT and CDR2 SNEGSKA (reference sequence). The CDR3 has 14 amino acids. V was pared by 3 bases and J by 6 bases, with 16 bases between.

V gene TRBV4-3 combines with J gene TRBJ2-1; D remains unclear. This CDR3 is built from 16 residues. The germline gives CDR1 LGHNA, CDR2 YSLEER. Trimming stripped 4 bases from V and 7 bases from J, with 20 bases between. The CDR3 sequence is CASSPGRDFKGNEQFF. The CDR3 nucleotides read TGCGCCAGCAGCCCCGGACGTGACTTCAAGGGTAATGAGCAGTTCTTC.

V gene TRBV3-1 combines with J gene TRBJ2-1; D not certain. This CDR3 spans 13 amino acids. CDR1 and CDR2 from the germline V gene are LGHDT and YNNKEL (reference sequence). V lost 1 base to trimming and J lost 7 bases, with 8 bases between them. The CDR3 region has the DNA TGTGCCAGCAGCCAAGTTTATCAGAATGAGCAGTTCTTC. Its translation is CASSQVYQNEQFF.

The rearrangement uses TRBV6-1 and TRBJ2-3, with D unresolved. V lost 4 bases and J lost 0, with 11 bases in between. From germline, CDR1 is MNHNS and CDR2 SASEGT. This CDR3 comprises 15 residues. Written as DNA, the CDR3 is TGTGCCAGCAGTGTTCCGAGTGCTAGCACAGATACGCAGTATTTT. Translation: CASSVPSASTDTQYF.

The chain links TRBV5-6 to TRBJ2-7; tentative D call: TRBD1 (8 bases). Trimming left V 2 bases short and J 4 bases short, with 25 bases between. The CDR3 length is 18 residues. Germline values: CDR1 SGHDT, CDR2 YYEEEE. The CDR3 bases are TGTGCCAGCAGCTTAATGGACCAGGGGGCGGGAGTAAGGTACGAGCAGTACTTC. It codes for CASSLMDQGAGVRYEQYF.

V is TRBV3-1 and J is TRBJ2-3; TRBD2 is a possible D gene (6 bases). CDR3 size: 15 residues. Germline values: CDR1 LGHDT, CDR2 YNNKEL (reference sequence). The V gene lost 4 bases and the J gene lost 1 base, with 12 bases spanning the gap. The CDR3 reads CASSPGSSGTDTQYF. The CDR3 coding sequence is TGTGCCAGCAGCCCCGGTTCTAGCGGCACAGATACGCAGTATTTT.

Comments on this clonotype: Compared with germline, one end of the junction differs, possibly owing to a read error. The rearrangement uses TRBV6-4 and TRBJ1-4; D ambiguous. The germline gives CDR1 MRHNA, CDR2 SNTAGT. The CDR3 has 12 amino acids. The CDR3 nucleotides are TGTGCCAGCAGTGACATCAGTCGGGTCCACGATTTT. It specifies CASSDISRVHDF.

This chain joins TRBV12-3 or TRBV12-4 and TRBJ2-6; the D gene is possibly TRBD1 (6 bases). CDR3 length equals 17 residues. The V gene lost 5 bases and the J gene lost 0 bases, with 14 bases spanning the gap. The CDR3 nucleotides are TGTGCCAGCAGTCTCGGACAGACTAACTCTGGGGCCAACGTCCTGACTTTC. It yields the protein CASSLGQTNSGANVLTF.

V usage is TRBV30 and J usage is TRBJ1-1; D is possibly TRBD1 (6 bases). Between the trimmed V and J ends, which lost 4 bases and 5 bases, there was a span of 14 bases. The CDR3 consists of 13 residues. Looked up from germline, CDR1 is GTSNPN and CDR2 is SVGIG (reference sequence). In DNA, the CDR3 is TGTGCCTGGACCCTCACAGGGATTACTGAAGCTTTCTTT. This sequence encodes CAWTLTGITEAFF.

The J gene is TRBJ1-3, the V gene TRBV20-1, with D uncertain. The CDR3 sequence is 14 residues long. Germline loops: CDR1 DFQATT, CDR2 SNEGSKA (reference sequence). V was trimmed by 2 bases and J by 2 bases, leaving 10 bases between them. CDR3 residues: CSARSGRTGNTIYF. The CDR3 region has the DNA TGCAGTGCTAGATCGGGAAGAACTGGAAACACCATATATTTT.

V and J are TRBV12-3 or TRBV12-4 and TRBJ2-7; D uncertain. This CDR3 region has 12 residues. Trimming removed 3 bases at V and 1 base at J, with 4 bases between. Here the CDR3 reads CASSFQSYEQYF. CDR3 bases: TGTGCCAGCAGTTTTCAGTCCTACGAGCAGTACTTC.

The chain recombines TRBV2 with TRBJ1-2, with D maybe TRBD1 (5 bases). Between the trimmed V and J ends, which lost 7 bases and 8 bases, there was a span of 17 bases. The CDR3 length is 13 residues. Germline CDR1 is SNHLY and CDR2 is FYNNEI. This CDR3 reads CASNDSPVKGYTF. The CDR3 nucleotides read TGTGCCAGCAATGACAGTCCCGTTAAGGGCTACACCTTC.